This T cell receptor beta chain was recorded in a study of blood T cells in healthy people across ages. A second about 7 to 11 cycle PCR used barcoded and J-beta primers. Paired-end reads containing CDR3 totaled no fewer than 2.5 million for each sample. TCRdb used MiXCR to reprocess the 5' RACE reads, holding one entry per CDR3 protein. The top ten hold around 10% of the sample, which has hundreds of thousands of distinct CDR3 sequences, 24% seen once. The study's findings and limits: Calculation of diversity from one million T cells yielded estimates considered to be underestimates.

To note about this clonotype: What it binds is not known.

In addition, the sample was reused for a study of T cells of mothers and their children. That source adds: The study sampled a few healthy Caucasian mothers and their six children. Second-round PCR products received sample barcodes and 2-4 random nucleotides from the M1S primer.

Sample: blood. The origin of this receptor is a boy aged 5-17 years in good health.

The CDR3 sequence is CASSSDMGLENYGYTF. DNA for the CDR3: TGTGCCAGCAGCTCGGACATGGGTTTGGAAAACTATGGCTACACCTTC. V gene TRBV28 combines with J gene TRBJ1-2; D is possibly TRBD1 (5 bases). Trimming stripped 6 bases from V and 2 bases from J, with 19 bases between. The length of the CDR3 is 16 residues. CDR1 and CDR2 from the germline V gene are MDHEN and SYDVKM.